These 32 T cell receptor beta chains were sequenced from one sample in a study of blood T cell repertoires in COVID-19. Libraries were prepared by immunoSEQ multiplex PCR; TCRdb keeps only in-frame clonotypes and omits some of them. The sample includes about 140,000 clones, 84% of them seen just once. The sequencing sample was made of peripheral blood. Receptors originate from a man younger than 40 with COVID-19, enrolled during active disease.

The J gene is TRBJ2-7, the V gene TRBV5-4; D unresolved. The length of the CDR3 is 11 residues. Trimming stripped 0 bases from V and 5 bases from J, with 3 bases between. The germline gives CDR1 SGHNT, CDR2 YYREEE (reference sequence). The CDR3 loop reads CASSLVNEQYF. The CDR3 region has the DNA TGTGCCAGCAGCTTGGTTAACGAGCAGTACTTC.

This chain uses TRBV18 with TRBJ2-7; TRBD1 agrees at 10 bases. The V gene's germline CDR1 is KGHSH and CDR2 LQKENI. V was pared by 4 bases and J by 7 bases, with 10 bases of the junction left unmatched. The CDR3 is made up of 15 amino acids. The CDR3 bases are TGTGCCAGCTCACTCCTGGGGACAGGGGATTCGGAGCAGTACTTC. Encoded protein: CASSLLGTGDSEQYF.

J is TRBJ2-5 and V is TRBV5-8; possibly TRBD1 for D (6 bases). The CDR3 consists of 14 residues. The germline CDR1 and CDR2 sequences are SGHTS and YDEGEE. V lost 0 bases and J 3 bases, leaving 9 bases between the germline ends. The CDR3 here is CASSLGWTEETQYF. The CDR3 DNA is TGTGCCAGCAGCTTGGGGTGGACAGAAGAGACCCAGTACTTC. The variable domain in full, completed from reference TRBV5-8 and TRBJ2-5, reads EAGVTQSPTHLIKTRGQQATLRCSPISGHTSVYWYQQALGLGLQFLLWYDEGEERNRGNFPPRFSGRQFPNYSSELNVNALELEDSALYLCASSLGWTEETQYFGPGTRLLVL.

This clone was observed a few times. The chain uses TRBV3-1 (or the pseudogene TRBV3-2) and TRBJ2-1; D not certain. The CDR3 sequence is 11 residues long. Germline CDR1 is LGHDT and CDR2 is YNNKEL (reference sequence). V shed 3 bases and J shed 10 bases, with 7 bases lying between them. CDR3 DNA: TGTGCCAGCAGCCACGCCCGGGAGCAGTTCTTC. It encodes CASSHAREQFF.

The chain links TRBV5-1 to TRBJ2-7; 7 nucleotides match TRBD2. The junction had 7 bases not matched to a gene; V was cut back by 2 bases and J by 2 bases. Germline loops: CDR1 SGHRS, CDR2 YFSETQ. The CDR3 spans 15 residues. CDR3 sequence reads: CASSLQAGPPYEQYF. In DNA form, the CDR3 reads TGCGCCAGCAGCTTACAAGCGGGGCCTCCCTACGAGCAGTACTTC.

V and J are TRBV28 and TRBJ2-6; D gene ambiguous. The CDR3 has 17 residues. Trimming left V 3 bases short and J 0 bases short, with 12 bases between. Germline CDR1 is MDHEN and CDR2 is SYDVKM. The CDR3 region is CASSFDGERSGANVLTF. The DNA for the CDR3 is TGTGCCAGCAGTTTCGACGGTGAGCGCTCTGGGGCCAACGTCCTGACTTTC.

The CDR3 DNA reads TGTGCCAGCAGCTCCGGGACAGGGGAGTACGGGGCCAACGTCCTGACTTTC. It translates to CASSSGTGEYGANVLTF. J is TRBJ2-6 and V is TRBV7-2; TRBD1 matches at 10 bases. With V trimmed by 4 bases and J by 4 bases, 7 bases remained unmatched. CDR1 SGHTA and CDR2 FQGNSA come from the germline V gene. This CDR3 is built from 17 residues. The whole variable domain, filled in from reference TRBV7-2 and TRBJ2-6, reads GAGVSQSPSNKVTEKGKDVELRCDPISGHTALYWYRQSLGQGLEFLIYFQGNSAPDKSGLPSDRFSAERTGGSVSTLTIQRTQQEDSAVYLCASSSGTGEYGANVLTFGAGSRLTVL.

This chain joins TRBV4-1 and TRBJ1-2; D not certain. Trimming stripped 0 bases from V and 4 bases from J, with 9 bases between. CDR3 length: 14 amino acids. CDR1 is MGHRA, CDR2 YSYEKL, per germline. CDR3: CASSQDPSAYGYTF. The CDR3 nucleotides are TGCGCCAGCAGCCAAGATCCAAGCGCCTATGGCTACACCTTC.

This clone was seen more than once but under ten times. The chain recombines TRBV6-4 with TRBJ2-3; TRBD2 aligns across 7 bases. CDR3 length: 15 amino acids. Germline CDR1 and CDR2: MRHNA and SNTAGT. The ends lost 4 bases at V and 0 bases at J; junction bases unmatched: 4. CDR3 region: CASSVEGGSTDTQYF. The DNA of the CDR3 is TGTGCCAGCAGTGTTGAGGGAGGGAGCACAGATACGCAGTATTTT.

This clone was picked up a small number of times. The J gene is TRBJ1-2, the V gene TRBV6-5; 8 bases map to TRBD1. Trimming cost V 8 bases and J 8 bases; bases outside gene matches: 10. The CDR3 runs to 13 residues. CDR1 and CDR2 (germline): MNHEY, SVGAGI. This chain's CDR3 is CASRPGGAQGYTF. CDR3 DNA sequence: TGTGCCAGCCGACCAGGGGGCGCACAGGGCTACACCTTC.

The rearrangement joins TRBV5-4 to TRBJ2-2; 10 bases line up with TRBD1. The length of the CDR3 is 15 residues. Trimming took 3 bases from V and 5 from J; bases not matched to a gene: 4. The V gene's germline CDR1 is SGHNT and CDR2 YYREEE (reference sequence). As DNA, the CDR3 is TGTGCCAGCAGCTACGGGACAGGGGAGACCGGGGAGCTGTTTTTT. Protein: CASSYGTGETGELFF.

The chain carries TRBV28 and TRBJ1-1; D not resolved. This CDR3 is built from 15 residues. V was clipped by 3 bases and J by 0 bases, with 11 bases between them. Germline V gene data show CDR1 as MDHEN and CDR2 as SYDVKM. This CDR3 is CASSFNFALNTEAFF. CDR3 bases: TGTGCCAGCAGTTTTAATTTTGCGTTGAACACTGAAGCTTTCTTT.

This clone was seen just once. V is TRBV4-2 and J is TRBJ2-1, with D possibly TRBD2 on 5 matching bases. Germline V gives CDR1 LGHNA, CDR2 YNFKEQ. Trimming took 1 base from V and 7 from J, leaving 20 bases between them. The CDR3 loop spans 17 amino acids. DNA for the CDR3: TGTGCCAGCAGCCAAGTAGTTGGGAGTGGGAGCGCTAATGAGCAGTTCTTC. This translates into CASSQVVGSGSANEQFF.

The chain combines TRBV10-3 with TRBJ1-6; D is undetermined. CDR1 and CDR2 from the germline V gene are ENHRY and SYGVKD. This CDR3 spans 14 amino acids. Between the trimmed V and J ends, which lost 4 bases and 10 bases, there was a span of 14 bases. The CDR3 nucleotides are TGTGCCATCAGTGGGGCGGGTTTAGGCTCACCCCTCCACTTT. This translates into CAISGAGLGSPLHF.

The gene calls are TRBV28 and TRBJ2-1, with TRBD2 matching over 7 bases. V shed 5 bases, J shed 6 bases, and the junction held 10 bases outside the gene matches. The CDR3 length is 15 residues. The V gene's germline CDR1 is MDHEN and CDR2 SYDVKM. CDR3 region: CASSPGAGVPNEQFF. CDR3 sequence (DNA): TGTGCCAGCAGTCCTGGGGCGGGAGTTCCCAATGAGCAGTTCTTC.

The chain is built from TRBV27 and TRBJ2-5; 7 nucleotides agree with TRBD1. Germline CDR1 is MNHEY and CDR2 is SMNVEV (reference sequence). J was trimmed by 7 bases and V by 8 bases; bases with no gene match: 16. The CDR3 runs 15 residues. The CDR3 DNA reads TGTGCCAGCTCTCCTCGGGGACAGCGCTACGGGACCCAGTACTTC. This codes for CASSPRGQRYGTQYF.

The CDR3 region is CATSRVGGHSPLHF. For the CDR3, the DNA is TGTGCCACCAGTCGAGTCGGGGGTCATTCACCCCTCCACTTT. This rearrangement joins TRBV15 to TRBJ1-6; TRBD1 might be the D (5 bases). This CDR3 spans 14 amino acids. Germline lookup yields CDR1 LNHNV and CDR2 YYDKDF (reference sequence). Trimming pared 6 bases from V and 8 bases from J, leaving 14 bases between.

The gene calls are TRBV24-1 and TRBJ2-1; 14 bases fit TRBD2. Germline-derived CDR1 and CDR2 are KGHDR and SFDVKD. This CDR3 has 18 amino acids. V trimming: 4 bases; J trimming: 7 bases; junction bases outside the gene matches: 11. CDR3 coding DNA: TGTGCCACCAGTGACCCGGGACTAGCGGGAGACTTGAGGAATGAGCAGTTCTTC. Its protein product is CATSDPGLAGDLRNEQFF.

The V call is TRBV2, the J call TRBJ2-5, with D possibly being TRBD2 (6 bases). The V and J ends lost 6 bases and 1 base respectively, with 12 bases between them. Germline V gene sequence: CDR1 SNHLY, CDR2 FYNNEI. The CDR3 totals 14 residues. DNA of the CDR3: TGTGCCAGCAGGAGCTCGCGGGGCCAAGAGACCCAGTACTTC. Its translation: CASRSSRGQETQYF.

In its sample, this clone was seen once. The chain links TRBV27 to TRBJ1-1, with D perhaps TRBD1 (5 bases). CDR1 and CDR2 from the germline V gene are MNHEY and SMNVEV (reference sequence). Trimming removed 2 bases from V and 4 bases from J, with 8 bases in between. The CDR3 consists of 13 residues. The CDR3 DNA follows: TGTGCCAGCAGTTTACAGGGCGGCACTGAAGCTTTCTTT. This sequence encodes CASSLQGGTEAFF.

J is TRBJ2-5 and V is TRBV11-2; TRBD1 might be the D (6 bases). V was shortened by 4 bases and J by 7 bases, with 22 bases between the two germline ends. This CDR3 contains 16 residues. The germline V gene has CDR1 SGHAT and CDR2 FQNNGV. The CDR3 here is CASSSFGLEGEMTQYF. DNA of the CDR3: TGTGCCAGCAGCTCATTCGGCTTAGAGGGGGAAATGACCCAGTACTTC.

The chain recombines TRBV7-9 with TRBJ2-1; 9 bases map to TRBD2. This CDR3 contains 14 residues. From germline, CDR1 is SEHNR and CDR2 FQNEAQ (reference sequence). V dropped 1 base and J dropped 9; count of bases not matched to a gene: 4. The CDR3 loop is CASSLGGRATEQFF. The CDR3 coding sequence is TGTGCCAGCAGCTTAGGCGGGAGGGCCACTGAGCAGTTCTTC.

The chain combines TRBV28 with TRBJ1-2; no reliable D call. From germline, CDR1 is MDHEN and CDR2 SYDVKM. The CDR3 loop spans 11 amino acids. V lost 6 bases, J lost 10 bases, and 12 bases lay in between. The CDR3 region has the DNA TGTGCCAGCAGCCCCTTGAGCATCTACACCTTC. Protein: CASSPLSIYTF.

This clone appeared a single time. The chain couples TRBV6-5 to TRBJ1-1; 9 bases map to TRBD1. The CDR3 is 13 residues long. Trimming cost V 7 bases and J 3 bases; bases outside gene matches: 3. Per the germline V gene, CDR1 is MNHEY and CDR2 is SVGAGI. The CDR3 DNA is TGTGCCAGCACCCGGACAGGGGACACTGAAGCTTTCTTT. Translation gives CASTRTGDTEAFF.

This chain links TRBV7-9 with TRBJ2-3; D may be TRBD2 (6 bases). CDR1 and CDR2 (germline): SEHNR, FQNEAQ (reference sequence). This CDR3 has 17 residues. The V gene lost 2 bases and the J gene lost 3 bases, with 18 bases spanning the gap. In DNA form, the CDR3 reads TGTGCCAGCAGCTTAACCGCCGGAGGGAGGAGGACAGATACGCAGTATTTT. Translating gives CASSLTAGGRRTDTQYF.

The chain couples TRBV5-6 to TRBJ2-3, with 9 nucleotides matching TRBD1. Trimming took 4 bases from V and 1 from J; bases not matched to a gene: 7. This CDR3 contains 16 residues. The germline gives CDR1 SGHDT, CDR2 YYEEEE. CDR3 bases: TGTGCCAGCAGCATTGGGACAGGGTGGGGCACAGATACGCAGTATTTT. Protein sequence: CASSIGTGWGTDTQYF.

The chain couples TRBV7-2 to TRBJ1-3; the D gene is possibly TRBD1 (5 bases). With 1 base removed from V and 0 bases from J, the gap between germline ends came to 10 bases. CDR3 length: 16 residues. Per germline, CDR1 SGHTA and CDR2 FQGNSA. The CDR3 reads CASSLVGGSSGNTIYF. DNA for the CDR3: TGTGCCAGCAGCTTAGTGGGGGGTTCCTCTGGAAACACCATATATTTT.

V usage is TRBV6-5 and J usage is TRBJ1-3; perhaps TRBD1 as D (5 bases). In germline, CDR1 is MNHEY, CDR2 SVGAGI. The CDR3 length is 13 residues. Deletions cut 7 bases from V and 4 bases from J, with 11 bases between. DNA of the CDR3: TGTGCCAGCACGGACACCGTGGGAAACACCATATATTTT. Its translation: CASTDTVGNTIYF.

This chain uses TRBV27 with TRBJ2-7, with 9 bases lining up with TRBD2. The CDR3 contains 15 residues. The J segment lost 0 bases and the V segment lost 6 bases, leaving 6 bases of the junction unmatched. CDR1 is MNHEY, CDR2 SMNVEV, per germline (reference sequence). The DNA for the CDR3 is TGTGCCAGCAGACTGATAGCGGGGGCCTCCTACGAGCAGTACTTC. Its protein product is CASRLIAGASYEQYF.

V gene TRBV19 combines with J gene TRBJ2-1; a possible D gene is TRBD2 (5 bases). CDR3 length: 15 amino acids. Germline CDR1 is LNHDA and CDR2 is SQIVND (reference sequence). With 8 bases removed from V and 6 bases from J, the gap between germline ends came to 20 bases. The CDR3 here is CASLKLGLDINEQFF. CDR3 bases: TGTGCCAGTCTCAAACTTGGACTCGACATCAATGAGCAGTTCTTC.

This clone has a single count. The chain is built from TRBV7-2 and TRBJ1-2; 7 nucleotides agree with TRBD1. V shed 4 bases and J 6 bases; nucleotides not matched to a gene: 5. Germline V CDR1 and CDR2: SGHTA, FQGNSA. This CDR3 spans 13 amino acids. The CDR3 DNA follows: TGTGCCAGCAGCTCTCGGGACAGAGATGGCTACACCTTC. This gives the protein CASSSRDRDGYTF.

The chain joins TRBV28 to TRBJ2-1; D possibly corresponds to TRBD2 (5 bases). This CDR3 region has 16 residues. Germline V gene sequence: CDR1 MDHEN, CDR2 SYDVKM. Trimming left V 7 bases short and J 0 bases short, with 16 bases between. The chain's CDR3 is CASNLEGLSSYNEQFF. The CDR3 nucleotides are TGTGCCAGCAACCTAGAGGGCCTGAGCTCCTACAATGAGCAGTTCTTC. The whole variable domain, filled in from reference TRBV28 and TRBJ2-1, reads DVKVTQSSRYLVKRTGEKVFLECVQDMDHENMFWYRQDPGLGLRLIYFSYDVKMKEKGDIPEGYSVSREKKERFSLILESASTNQTSMYLCASNLEGLSSYNEQFFGPGTRLTVL.